The 11 T cell receptor beta chains below all came from one sample that was sequenced in a study of CD8 T cells in Susac syndrome. When the RNA was reverse transcribed, random hexamers were used with an input of about 0.45 to 1 ug. TCRdb processed the immunoSEQ multiplex PCR reads anew with MiXCR; each CDR3 protein has one entry. The sample has about 210,000 distinct CDR3 sequences; 95% are singletons. The sample taken for sequencing was CD4+ T cells from PBMCs. The origin of the receptors is a human donor with multiple sclerosis.

The sample holds one count of this clonotype. This chain uses TRBV7-9 with TRBJ2-1, with D perhaps TRBD2 (5 bases). Germline V gene lookup returns CDR1 SEHNR and CDR2 FQNEAQ (reference sequence). The CDR3 sequence is 15 residues long. Trimming took 0 bases from V and 5 from J, leaving 11 bases between them. The CDR3 region has the DNA TGTGCCAGCAGCTTAGCTACGCTCGGGGACAATGAGCAGTTCTTC. It translates to CASSLATLGDNEQFF.

This clonotype was found once. The CDR3 DNA reads as TGCAGTGCTAGAGGGGAGAATCAGCCCCAGCATTTT. Protein sequence: CSARGENQPQHF. The chain carries TRBV20-1 and TRBJ1-5, with D unresolved. CDR1 and CDR2 (germline): DFQATT, SNEGSKA (reference sequence). V lost 1 base and J lost 4, with 5 bases in between. The CDR3 has 12 amino acids.

The chain is built from TRBV10-3 and TRBJ1-3; D not resolved. CDR1 is ENHRY, CDR2 SYGVKD, per germline. Trimming removed 6 bases at V and 4 bases at J, with 10 bases between. The CDR3 has 13 amino acids. The CDR3 region is CAIRPPSGNTIYF. DNA of the CDR3: TGTGCCATCAGGCCACCTTCCGGAAACACCATATATTTT.

This clonotype was recorded only once. The CDR3 DNA is TGTGCCAGCAGCTTAGAGAGGGGACGTTCACCCCTCCACTTT. It translates to CASSLERGRSPLHF. The J gene is TRBJ1-6, the V gene TRBV11-1; a possible D gene is TRBD1 (5 bases). Trimming left V 1 base short and J 9 bases short, with 10 bases between. CDR1 and CDR2 from the germline V gene are SGHAT and FQDESV (reference sequence). CDR3 length: 14 amino acids.

The CDR3 is CASSPLQRSTGELFF. CDR3 in DNA: TGCGCCAGCAGCCCGCTCCAGCGAAGCACCGGGGAGCTGTTTTTT. V usage is TRBV5-1 and J usage is TRBJ2-2; D not certain. With 4 bases removed from V and 4 bases from J, the gap between germline ends came to 14 bases. CDR1 is SGHRS, CDR2 YFSETQ, per germline. There are 15 residues in the CDR3. Looking up the rest from reference TRBV5-1 and TRBJ2-2 gives the full variable domain: KAGVTQTPRYLIKTRGQQVTLSCSPISGHRSVSWYQQTPGQGLQFLFEYFSETQRNKGNFPGRFSGRQFSNSRSEMNVSTLELGDSALYLCASSPLQRSTGELFFGEGSRLTVL.

The CDR3 spells CASSLFRGDNTQYF. The CDR3 DNA is TGTGCCAGCAGCTTATTCCGCGGGGACAATACGCAGTATTTT. The V and J genes are TRBV7-2 and TRBJ2-3; the D gene could be TRBD1 or TRBD2 (6 bases each). In germline, CDR1 is SGHTA, CDR2 FQGNSA. The CDR3 has 14 residues. Trimming cost V 2 bases and J 7 bases, with 13 bases left between them.

The chain couples TRBV7-2 to TRBJ2-3; 9 positions match TRBD1. This CDR3 has 15 amino acids. Per the germline V gene, CDR1 is SGHTA and CDR2 is FQGNSA. V lost 7 bases to trimming and J lost 3 bases; unmatched junction nucleotides: 8. CDR3 sequence (DNA): TGTGCCAGCACCCTAAGCGGGACAGGGACAGATACGCAGTATTTT. Protein product: CASTLSGTGTDTQYF.

V and J are TRBV20-1 and TRBJ1-1; the D is unclear. CDR3 length: 14 amino acids. Germline-derived CDR1 and CDR2 are DFQATT and SNEGSKA (reference sequence). Trimming removed 3 bases at V and 0 bases at J, with 11 bases between. The DNA of the CDR3 is TGCAGTGCTAGTGCCGGTTCCTTGAACACTGAAGCTTTCTTT. This encodes CSASAGSLNTEAFF.

This chain joins TRBV3-1 and TRBJ2-4; D is perhaps TRBD1 (6 bases). Germline V gene data show CDR1 as LGHDT and CDR2 as YNNKEL (reference sequence). CDR3 length: 17 amino acids. V dropped 1 base and J dropped 6 bases, with 19 bases sitting between them. The CDR3 here is CASSQAVGQTTLNIQYF. CDR3 nucleotides: TGTGCCAGCAGCCAAGCCGTAGGACAGACAACCTTAAACATTCAGTACTTC.

This clonotype showed up just a few times. The chain links TRBV6-5 to TRBJ2-5, with unresolved D. The V and J ends lost 2 bases and 5 bases respectively, with 6 bases between them. CDR1 and CDR2 from the germline V gene are MNHEY and SVGAGI. The CDR3 runs 12 residues. This CDR3 is CASSYVGETQYF. CDR3 nucleotide sequence: TGTGCCAGCAGTTACGTTGGGGAGACCCAGTACTTC.

The chain recombines TRBV12-3 or TRBV12-4 with TRBJ2-1; D gene ambiguous. V dropped 6 bases and J dropped 10 bases, with 10 bases sitting between them. The CDR3 consists of 11 residues. The CDR3 DNA is TGTGCCAGCAGCCCAACGGGCGAGCAGTTCTTC. It encodes CASSPTGEQFF.